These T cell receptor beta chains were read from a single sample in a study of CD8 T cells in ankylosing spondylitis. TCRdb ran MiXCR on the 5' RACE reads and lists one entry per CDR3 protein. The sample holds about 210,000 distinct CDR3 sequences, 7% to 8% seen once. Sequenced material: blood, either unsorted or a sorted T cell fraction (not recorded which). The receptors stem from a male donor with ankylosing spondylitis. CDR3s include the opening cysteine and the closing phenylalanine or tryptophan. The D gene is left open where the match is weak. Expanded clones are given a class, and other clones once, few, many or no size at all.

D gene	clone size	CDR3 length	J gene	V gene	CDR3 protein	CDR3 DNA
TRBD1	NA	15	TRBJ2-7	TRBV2	CASMSPGQGSYEQYF	TGTGCCAGCATGAGCCCGGGACAGGGGTCCTACGAGCAGTACTTC
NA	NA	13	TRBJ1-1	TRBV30	CAWSSQPNTEAFF	TGTGCCTGGAGTTCACAACCGAACACTGAAGCTTTCTTT
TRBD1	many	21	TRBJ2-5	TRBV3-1	CASSQGQWGKNVWGRKETQYF	TGTGCCAGCAGCCAGGGACAGTGGGGAAAGAATGTTTGGGGGAGAAAGGAGACCCAGTACTTC
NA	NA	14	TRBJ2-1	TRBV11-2	CASSSRPQGNEQFF	TGTGCCAGCAGCTCACGACCACAGGGTAATGAGCAGTTCTTC
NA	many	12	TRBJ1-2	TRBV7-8	CASSSTGFGYTF	TGTGCCAGCAGCTCTACAGGGTTTGGCTACACCTTC
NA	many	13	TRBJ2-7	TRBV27	CASRHGTAYEQYF	TGTGCCAGCAGACACGGGACGGCCTACGAGCAGTACTTC
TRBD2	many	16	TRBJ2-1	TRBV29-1	CSVVLLAGPIYNEQFF	TGCAGCGTGGTTCTTTTAGCGGGACCCATCTACAATGAGCAGTTCTTC
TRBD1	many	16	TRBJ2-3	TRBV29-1	CSVGGTGDRATDTQYF	TGCAGCGTTGGTGGAACGGGGGACAGGGCCACAGATACGCAGTATTTT
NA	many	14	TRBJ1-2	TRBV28	CASSLRGGVRGYTF	TGTGCCAGCAGTTTAAGGGGCGGGGTACGGGGCTACACCTTC
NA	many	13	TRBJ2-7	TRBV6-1	CASSEIWGDEQYF	TGTGCCAGCAGTGAAATCTGGGGTGACGAGCAGTACTTC
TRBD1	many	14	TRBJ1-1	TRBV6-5	CASSFGQGETEAFF	TGTGCCAGCAGTTTCGGACAGGGTGAAACTGAAGCTTTCTTT
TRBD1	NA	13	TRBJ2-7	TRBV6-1	CASRRRDSPEQYF	TGTGCCAGCAGGCGACGGGACAGCCCCGAGCAGTACTTC
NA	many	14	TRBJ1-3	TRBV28	CASSFAGAGNTIYF	TGTGCCAGCAGTTTCGCGGGGGCTGGAAACACCATATATTTT
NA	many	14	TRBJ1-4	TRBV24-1	CATSERGTPEKLFF	TGTGCCACCAGTGAACGGGGGACACCTGAAAAACTGTTTTTT
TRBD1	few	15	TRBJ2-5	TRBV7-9	CASSSRDRGRETQYF	TGTGCCAGCAGCTCCCGGGACAGGGGGAGGGAGACCCAGTACTTC
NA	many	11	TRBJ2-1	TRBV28	CASSYGDGPFF	TGTGCCAGCTCATATGGGGACGGCCCATTCTTC
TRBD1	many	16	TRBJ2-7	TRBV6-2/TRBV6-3	CASISSFDRGVDEQYF	TGTGCCAGCATCTCCTCGTTCGACAGGGGGGTCGACGAGCAGTACTTC
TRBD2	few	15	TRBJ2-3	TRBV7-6	CASSRSGRITDTQYF	TGTGCCAGCAGCCGTAGCGGGAGGATAACAGATACGCAGTATTTT
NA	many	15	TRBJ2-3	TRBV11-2	CASSLWAGQMNTQYF	TGTGCCAGCAGCTTATGGGCAGGGCAAATGAATACGCAGTATTTT
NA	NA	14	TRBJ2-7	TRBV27	CASSPDGPQGEQYF	TGTGCCAGCAGCCCTGACGGTCCGCAAGGCGAGCAGTACTTC
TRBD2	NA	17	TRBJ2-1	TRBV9	CASSVDGTSGGAGEQFF	TGTGCCAGCAGCGTAGATGGGACTAGCGGGGGAGCAGGTGAGCAGTTCTTC
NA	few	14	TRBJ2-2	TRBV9	CASSVVSRTGELFF	TGTGCCAGCAGCGTAGTTTCCCGCACCGGGGAGCTGTTTTTT
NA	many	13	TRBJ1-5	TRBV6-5	CASSYEGNQPQHF	TGTGCCAGCAGTTACGAGGGCAATCAGCCCCAGCATTTT
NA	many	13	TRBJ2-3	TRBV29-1	CSVMKGDTDTQYF	TGCAGCGTTATGAAAGGCGACACAGATACGCAGTATTTT
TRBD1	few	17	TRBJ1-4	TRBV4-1	CASSQGPRDRLNEKLFF	TGCGCCAGCAGCCAAGGACCCAGGGACAGATTAAATGAAAAACTGTTTTTT